The rows below give T cell receptor beta chains drawn from one sample of a study of cytomegalovirus exposure and HLA in healthy donors. Assay used: immunoSEQ multiplex PCR; TCRdb lists only in-frame clones, some missing. The table records over 70,000 clones, roughly three quarters of them present only once. The specimen sequenced was PBMCs. The receptor source for this set is a woman in her fifties or sixties in good health and CMV-seropositive. CDR3s include the opening cysteine and the closing phenylalanine or tryptophan. Fields, in order: D gene, J gene, clone size, V gene, CDR3 DNA, CDR3 protein. D genes are given only for firm matches. Clone size is shown for a subset of rows, as once, few, many or a class of expanded clone.

>.|TRBJ1-1|once|TRBV4-1
TGCGCCAGCCGCTGGGAGGGGACGGACACTGAAGCTTTCTTT
CASRWEGTDTEAFF
>.|TRBJ1-1|once|TRBV27
TGTGCCAGCAGTTTATCCCCGTTGACTGAAGCTTTCTTT
CASSLSPLTEAFF
>TRBD2|TRBJ2-2|few|TRBV15
TGTGCCACGGGAGGGCCCGGCGCCGGGGAGCTGTTTTTT
CATGGPGAGELFF
>.|TRBJ2-1|.|TRBV10-2
TGCGCCAGCAGTGAGTCTGGGGGCGTGTATGAGCAGTTCTTC
CASSESGGVYEQFF
>TRBD1|TRBJ2-5|.|TRBV5-8
TGTGCCAGCAGCTTGGGAACACAGGGGGCAAAAGAGACCCAGTACTTC
CASSLGTQGAKETQYF
>TRBD2|TRBJ2-1|.|TRBV5-4
TGTGCCAGCAGCTTGTTGCAAGCGGGGGGTAACAATGAGCAGTTCTTC
CASSLLQAGGNNEQFF
>.|TRBJ2-3|.|TRBV6-4
TGTGCCAGCAGTGTAGGACCGCATGGAGGAGATACGCAGTATTTT
CASSVGPHGGDTQYF
>.|TRBJ2-5|.|TRBV6-1
TGTGCCAGCAGTGAAGCGGGGGGAGAGACCCAGTACTTC
CASSEAGGETQYF
>TRBD2|TRBJ2-1|.|TRBV7-3
TGTGCCAGCGGCATAGCGGGGGGGTACAATGAGCAGTTCTTC
CASGIAGGYNEQFF
>.|TRBJ1-2|.|TRBV6-5
TGTGCCAGCAGTTACTCGACAGGTTATGGCTACATCTTC
CASSYSTGYGYIF
>.|TRBJ2-2|few|TRBV29-1
TGCAGCGTTGAAACCGAGCGGGTGGAGATGAACACCGGGGAGCTGTTTTTT
CSVETERVEMNTGELFF
>TRBD1|TRBJ1-2|.|TRBV5-1
TGCGCCAGCAGCGACAATCCGGGACAGGGAGGTGGCTACACCTTC
CASSDNPGQGGGYTF
>TRBD2|TRBJ2-2|.|TRBV27
TGTGCCAGCAGTTCCTCTAGCGGCCACACCGGGGAGCTGTTTTTT
CASSSSSGHTGELFF
>TRBD2|TRBJ2-1|.|TRBV6-4
TGTGCCAGCAGTGCCACAAGGACTAGCGGGAGGAATGAGCAGTTCTTC
CASSATRTSGRNEQFF
>TRBD1|TRBJ1-2|.|TRBV9
TGTGCCAGCAGCGCCCACGGGCAGGGGGATGGCTACACCTTC
CASSAHGQGDGYTF
>TRBD1|TRBJ1-1|.|TRBV9
TGTGCCAGCAGCGTAGGGACAGGACAGGCTGAAGCTTTCTTT
CASSVGTGQAEAFF
>TRBD1|TRBJ1-5|few|TRBV9
TGTGCCAGCAGCTTGGACGGACAGGGGCATCAGCCCCAGCATTTT
CASSLDGQGHQPQHF
>.|TRBJ1-5|.|TRBV5-6
TGTGCCAGCAGCATTGGGGGCAGCTGGAGCAATCAGCCCCAGCATTTT
CASSIGGSWSNQPQHF
>.|TRBJ1-2|.|TRBV6-1
TGTGCCAGCAGGGAGACAGTTAACTATGGCTACACCTTC
CASRETVNYGYTF
>.|TRBJ1-1|few|TRBV18
TGTGCCAGCTCACCAGATTACGCAGGGAACACTGAAGCTTTCTTT
CASSPDYAGNTEAFF
>TRBD2|TRBJ2-1|.|TRBV4-2
TGTGCCAGCAGCCAGGGGGGTGGGGGGGTTGACTACAATGAGCAGTTCTTC
CASSQGGGGVDYNEQFF
>.|TRBJ1-3|once|TRBV6-5
TGTGCCAGCAGCCGCAGGGCTCTTGGAAACACCATATATTTT
CASSRRALGNTIYF
>.|TRBJ1-6|.|TRBV7-9
TGTGCCAGCAGCCTGAGCGGGACATTCCCCCTCCACTTT
CASSLSGTFPLHF
>.|TRBJ2-7|.|TRBV12-2
TGTGCAAGTCGCTTAGGGTACACTTCAGGGCAATTCTACGAGCAGTACTTC
CASRLGYTSGQFYEQYF
>TRBD2|TRBJ2-3|.|TRBV4-2
TGTGCCAGCAGCCAAGCCTCCGGGGGCGGGAGGGGCACAGATACGCAGTATTTT
CASSQASGGGRGTDTQYF
>.|TRBJ2-5|.|TRBV29-1
TGCAGCGTTGAAGAGAGACTGGCTGGGACCCAGTACTTC
CSVEERLAGTQYF
>.|TRBJ1-4|.|TRBV19
TGTGCCAGTAGTATAAGGGGCACTAATGAAAAACTGTTTTTT
CASSIRGTNEKLFF
>TRBD1|TRBJ1-1|.|TRBV6-5
TGTGCCAGCAGGGGGACAGGGGACACTGAAGCTTTCTTT
CASRGTGDTEAFF
>.|TRBJ1-3|.|TRBV6-1
TGTGCCAGCATCCCAGGGACTGGAAACACCATATATTTT
CASIPGTGNTIYF
>.|TRBJ2-1|.|TRBV6-6
TGTGCCAGCAGACACCGCGGCCCTTATGAGCAGTTCTTC
CASRHRGPYEQFF
>TRBD1|TRBJ2-1|.|TRBV5-1
TGCGCCAGCCAACCGGGACAGGGGGCCTATTCCTACAATGAGCAGTTCTTC
CASQPGQGAYSYNEQFF
>TRBD1|TRBJ1-2|.|TRBV6-5
TGTGCCAGCAGTTCGCTTGTCTTAAGGGGGCAGGGTGGCTACACCTTC
CASSSLVLRGQGGYTF
>TRBD1|TRBJ1-3|.|TRBV14
TGTGCCAGCAGCCCCTGGGGACAGGGGGTCATCGAAAACACCATATATTTT
CASSPWGQGVIENTIYF
>.|TRBJ1-5|.|TRBV6-5
TGTGCCAGCACCGACGGGGGGCCCGGCCGGGCCCAGCATTTT
CASTDGGPGRAQHF
>.|TRBJ2-6|.|TRBV6-1
TGTGCCAGCAGGAGCGGGTCCTCTGGGGCCAACGTCCTGACTTTC
CASRSGSSGANVLTF
>.|TRBJ1-2|.|TRBV6-1
TGTGCCCACGAGGGAGTCTATGGCTACACCTTC
CAHEGVYGYTF
>TRBD2|TRBJ2-5|few|TRBV7-7
TGTGCTAGCAGCTTAGGAGGGACTAGCGGGGGGCGAGCTAAGGAGACCCAGTACTTC
CASSLGGTSGGRAKETQYF
>.|TRBJ2-3|.|TRBV7-8
TGTGCCAGCAGCTTAGGAGCGCCTGGACGGGGAGATACGCAGTATTTT
CASSLGAPGRGDTQYF
>TRBD1|TRBJ1-2|.|TRBV7-9
TGTGCCAGCAGCTTAGCCTGGGAACAGGGGAAGAGGGGCTACACCTTC
CASSLAWEQGKRGYTF
>.|TRBJ2-1|.|TRBV7-3
TGTGCCAGCAGCTTAACTAGCGGACCCTACAATGAGCAGTTCTTC
CASSLTSGPYNEQFF
>.|TRBJ2-1|few|TRBV11-2
TGTGCCAGCAGCTTAAACCGCGTCAATGAGCAGTTCTTC
CASSLNRVNEQFF
>TRBD1|TRBJ2-5|.|TRBV5-1
TGCGCCAGCAGCTATCAGGGACAGCAAGAGACCCAGTACTTC
CASSYQGQQETQYF